This TCR beta chain was sequenced in a study of CD4+ T cells in melanoma. Findings of the study overall: CD8+ T cell, macrophage and B cell function reportedly correlated with neoantigen-specific CD4+ T cells. Reportedly, melanoma neoantigen-specific CD4+ T cells showed varied differentiation states.

Only in-frame clones appear in the TCRdb table, and some are missing; sequencing was by immunoSEQ multiplex PCR. The sample has some 110,000 clones, around 93% seen once. Points on this clone: Antigen specificity is unknown.

V dropped 6 bases and J dropped 6; count of bases not matched to a gene: 11. The V gene's germline CDR1 is SEHNR and CDR2 FQNEAQ (reference sequence). This CDR3 has 15 residues. The TCR was taken from a human donor with melanoma. The gene calls are TRBV7-9 and TRBJ2-1, with 7 positions matching TRBD2. Material: peripheral blood. Here the CDR3 DNA reads TGTGCCAGCAGTACTCGAGCGGGAACGGGCAATGAGCAGTTCTTC. Translation gives CASSTRAGTGNEQFF.